The 21 T cell receptor beta chains presented below share a single source sample, sequenced in a study of T cells after yellow fever vaccination. TCRdb re-called the 5' RACE reads through MiXCR, storing one row per CDR3 protein. Of about 260,000 distinct CDR3 sequences listed, around 5.3% were seen once; the top ten hold about 3.5%. This sample comprised CD4+ T cells sorted from PBMCs, obtained on the day of the yellow fever booster vaccination. The receptors here all came from a man younger than 35 who received the YFV17D yellow fever vaccine.

This clonotype was recorded at least ten times. V gene TRBV20-1 combines with J gene TRBJ2-7, with a weak D call TRBD1 (5 bases). This CDR3 comprises 14 residues. CDR1 DFQATT and CDR2 SNEGSKA come from the germline V gene (reference sequence). Trimming shortened V by 2 bases and J by 3 bases, and 14 bases separated the two germline ends. DNA for the CDR3: TGCAGTGCTAGACGCAGGGCCCAGAGCTACGAGCAGTACTTC. Residues: CSARRRAQSYEQYF.

This clonotype was recorded a few times. The chain employs TRBV19 and TRBJ1-5, with D maybe TRBD1 (6 bases). From germline, CDR1 is LNHDA and CDR2 SQIVND (reference sequence). The CDR3 length is 15 residues. V was cut by 6 bases and J by 3 bases, with 15 bases left in between. The CDR3 nucleotides read TGTGCCAGTAGCGTAAGGACAGAGACCAATCAGCCCCAGCATTTT. This gives the protein CASSVRTETNQPQHF.

The chain carries TRBV20-1 and TRBJ1-5; no definite D call. Trimming removed 6 bases at V and 0 bases at J, with 12 bases between. The germline gives CDR1 DFQATT, CDR2 SNEGSKA (reference sequence). The CDR3 loop spans 14 amino acids. CDR3 amino acids: CSAKIPISNQPQHF. CDR3 bases: TGCAGTGCCAAGATACCGATTAGCAATCAGCCCCAGCATTTT.

There are a few counts of this clonotype. CDR3 nucleotide sequence: TGCGCCAGCAGCCAGACAGGGGCGAACACTGAAGCTTTCTTT. It yields the protein CASSQTGANTEAFF. The genes are TRBV5-1 and TRBJ1-1; TRBD1 matches at 8 bases. The trim removed 4 bases at V and 1 base at J, leaving 3 bases unmatched. From germline, CDR1 is SGHRS and CDR2 YFSETQ. This CDR3 comprises 14 residues.

This sequence joins TRBV6-5 and TRBJ1-5; 10 nucleotides match TRBD1. Germline CDR1 reads MNHEY; CDR2 reads SVGAGI. The trim removed 5 bases at V and 6 bases at J, leaving 4 bases unmatched. The CDR3 totals 14 residues. For the CDR3, the DNA is TGTGCCAGCAGTAACGGACAGGGGGGTCAGCCCCAGCATTTT. This translates into CASSNGQGGQPQHF.

J is TRBJ1-2 and V is TRBV28; D may be TRBD1 (6 bases). This CDR3 is built from 14 residues. CDR1 is MDHEN and CDR2 is SYDVKM in the germline V gene. V lost 8 bases to trimming and J lost 7 bases, with 20 bases between them. The CDR3 loop reads CASGLQGSGTGYTF. Written as DNA, the CDR3 is TGTGCCAGCGGCTTACAGGGATCTGGGACTGGCTACACCTTC.

The chain combines TRBV24-1 with TRBJ2-3; D possibly corresponds to TRBD1 (5 bases). Per germline, CDR1 KGHDR and CDR2 SFDVKD. The CDR3 has 14 amino acids. V lost 3 bases to trimming and J lost 6 bases, with 12 bases between them. The CDR3 sequence: CATSDPAGLDTQYF. In DNA, the CDR3 is TGTGCCACCAGTGATCCCGCAGGGCTGGATACGCAGTATTTT.

In this sample, this clonotype turned up a few times. This chain joins TRBV14 and TRBJ2-5; perhaps TRBD1 as D (6 bases). Per germline, CDR1 SGHDN and CDR2 FVKESK. Trimming stripped 2 bases from V and 7 bases from J, with 14 bases between. This CDR3 is built from 14 residues. As DNA, the CDR3 is TGTGCCAGCAGCCAAATACAGGGAATTGGGACCCAGTACTTC. It encodes CASSQIQGIGTQYF.

V is TRBV4-3 and J is TRBJ2-3; 11 nucleotides line up with TRBD2. CDR1 and CDR2 (germline): LGHNA, YSLEER. The CDR3 covers 16 residues. The junction had 4 bases not matched to a gene; V was cut back by 4 bases and J by 1 base. CDR3 sequence reads: CASSRTLAGGTDTQYF. The CDR3 coding sequence is TGCGCCAGCAGCCGAACACTAGCGGGGGGCACAGATACGCAGTATTTT.

This clonotype has only a few counts. The chain couples TRBV15 to TRBJ1-6, with a weak D call TRBD1 (5 bases). This CDR3 has 16 residues. The germline V gene encodes CDR1 LNHNV and CDR2 YYDKDF (reference sequence). Trimming stripped 0 bases from V and 5 bases from J, with 11 bases between. CDR3 sequence: CATSREPGRNNSPLHF. CDR3 DNA: TGTGCCACCAGCAGAGAGCCGGGGCGAAATAATTCACCCCTCCACTTT.

The CDR3 spells CASSPMTTGLMNTEAFF. Written as DNA, the CDR3 is TGTGCCAGCTCACCGATGACGACAGGACTGATGAACACTGAAGCTTTCTTT. The V gene is TRBV18, the J gene TRBJ1-1, with D possibly matching TRBD1 (6 bases). Trimming removed 3 bases at V and 0 bases at J, with 17 bases between. The CDR3 is made up of 17 amino acids. Germline-derived CDR1 and CDR2 are KGHSH and LQKENI.

The sample holds a few counts of this clonotype. The chain links TRBV7-2 to TRBJ2-1; 9 bases match TRBD1. V was clipped by 4 bases and J by 0 bases; unmatched bases: 19. The germline V gene has CDR1 SGHTA and CDR2 FQGNSA. The CDR3 is 21 amino acids. In DNA form, the CDR3 reads TGTGCCAGCAGCTCAGGTCAGAGGGGACAGGGCCCTCCGAGCTCCTACAATGAGCAGTTCTTC. This codes for CASSSGQRGQGPPSSYNEQFF. Full variable domain (missing parts from reference TRBV7-2 and TRBJ2-1): GAGVSQSPSNKVTEKGKDVELRCDPISGHTALYWYRQSLGQGLEFLIYFQGNSAPDKSGLPSDRFSAERTGGSVSTLTIQRTQQEDSAVYLCASSSGQRGQGPPSSYNEQFFGPGTRLTVL.

The chain recombines TRBV18 with TRBJ1-4; D is ambiguous. Germline V gene data show CDR1 as KGHSH and CDR2 as LQKENI. The V and J ends lost 1 base and 1 base respectively, with 7 bases between them. The CDR3 loop spans 15 amino acids. CDR3 in DNA: TGTGCCAGCTCACCACGGCCTAGAACTAATGAAAAACTGTTTTTT. Translating gives CASSPRPRTNEKLFF.

This chain joins TRBV5-4 and TRBJ2-5, with 8 bases that match TRBD2. Unmatched junction bases numbered 7, after V lost 4 bases and J lost 2 bases. Germline assignment: CDR1 SGHNT and CDR2 YYREEE (reference sequence). The CDR3 runs 15 residues. DNA for the CDR3: TGTGCCAGCAGCGGCGGGGGGAGTCTTCAAGAGACCCAGTACTTC. Its protein is CASSGGGSLQETQYF.

The J gene is TRBJ2-3, the V gene TRBV5-1, with a tentative D call TRBD1 (6 bases). CDR1 is SGHRS and CDR2 is YFSETQ in the germline V gene. V lost 3 bases, J lost 5 bases, and 16 bases lay in between. The CDR3 extends over 15 amino acids. CDR3 bases: TGCGCCAGCAGCTCGACAGGAGCTCATCTAGATACGCAGTATTTT. Translating it yields CASSSTGAHLDTQYF.

This clonotype was observed a handful of times. The chain employs TRBV7-8 and TRBJ1-1; D call uncertain. V lost 1 base and J 1 base, leaving 16 bases between the germline ends. Germline loops: CDR1 SGHVS, CDR2 FQNEAQ. This CDR3 region has 17 residues. The DNA for the CDR3 is TGTGCCAGCAGCTTAGACCCAGATCCAGCTCGGAACACTGAAGCTTTCTTT. Encoded protein: CASSLDPDPARNTEAFF.

V usage is TRBV5-6 and J usage is TRBJ1-5; D uncertain. The V gene's germline CDR1 is SGHDT and CDR2 YYEEEE. Trimming removed 4 bases from V and 6 bases from J, with 14 bases in between. The CDR3 extends over 14 amino acids. The chain's CDR3 is CASSGGSASQPQHF. The CDR3 DNA reads TGTGCCAGCAGCGGAGGCTCGGCCTCTCAGCCCCAGCATTTT.

In its sample, this clonotype was seen a few times. The CDR3 DNA reads as TGTGCCAGCAGTACAGGGCACACTGAAGCTTTCTTT. It encodes CASSTGHTEAFF. The chain carries TRBV12-3 or TRBV12-4 and TRBJ1-1, with TRBD1 as a possible D gene (6 bases). CDR3 size: 12 residues. V was pared by 5 bases and J by 3 bases, with 7 bases between.

This clonotype was detected only a few times. This chain joins TRBV6-1 and TRBJ2-1; 8 nucleotides align to TRBD1. The CDR3 spans 15 residues. Germline values: CDR1 MNHNS, CDR2 SASEGT. The V segment lost 1 base and the J segment 6 bases; nucleotides outside the gene matches: 5. The CDR3 here is CASSEGTGSVNEQFF. The CDR3 bases are TGTGCCAGCAGTGAAGGGACAGGGAGTGTCAATGAGCAGTTCTTC.

The V gene is TRBV20-1, the J gene TRBJ2-1; 10 bases match TRBD2. There are 16 residues in the CDR3. Germline V lookup: CDR1 DFQATT, CDR2 SNEGSKA (reference sequence). Trimming removed 7 bases from V and 1 base from J; junction bases left unmatched: 10. CDR3 sequence: CSGGSGGALSYNEQFF. The CDR3 DNA follows: TGCAGTGGGGGCAGCGGGGGGGCCTTATCCTACAATGAGCAGTTCTTC.

This clonotype occurred a few times. The CDR3, as DNA: TGTGCCAGCTCACCGGCGGGGGGGCATGAAAACATTCAGTACTTC. It codes for CASSPAGGHENIQYF. The rearrangement links TRBV18 to TRBJ2-4; 9 positions match TRBD2. Trimming at V came to 3 bases and at J to 5 bases, leaving 5 bases not matched to a gene. CDR1 and CDR2 (germline): KGHSH, LQKENI. The CDR3 covers 15 residues.